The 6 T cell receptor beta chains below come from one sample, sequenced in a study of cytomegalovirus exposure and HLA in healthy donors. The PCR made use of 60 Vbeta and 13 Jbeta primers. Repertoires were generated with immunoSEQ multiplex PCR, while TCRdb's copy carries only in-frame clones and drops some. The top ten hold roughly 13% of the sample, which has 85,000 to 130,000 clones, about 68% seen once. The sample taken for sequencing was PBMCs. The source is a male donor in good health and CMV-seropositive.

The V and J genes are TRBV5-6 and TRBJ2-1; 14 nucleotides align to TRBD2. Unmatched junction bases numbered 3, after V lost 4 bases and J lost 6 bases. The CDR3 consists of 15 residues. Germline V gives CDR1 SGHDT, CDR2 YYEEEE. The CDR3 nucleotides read TGTGCCAGCAGCATCGGGACTAGCGGGGGCAATGAGCAGTTCTTC. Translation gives CASSIGTSGGNEQFF.

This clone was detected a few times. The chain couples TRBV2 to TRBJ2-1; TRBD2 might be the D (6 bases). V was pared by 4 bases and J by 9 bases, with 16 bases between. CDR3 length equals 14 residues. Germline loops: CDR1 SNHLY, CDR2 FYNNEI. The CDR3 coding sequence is TGTGCCAGCAGTGGTCAGACGGGGGTTGGTGAGCAGTTCTTC. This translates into CASSGQTGVGEQFF.

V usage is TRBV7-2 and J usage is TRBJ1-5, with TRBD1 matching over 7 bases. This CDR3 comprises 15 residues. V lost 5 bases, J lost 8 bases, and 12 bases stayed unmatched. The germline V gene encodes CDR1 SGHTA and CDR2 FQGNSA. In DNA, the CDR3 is TGTGCCAGCAGCATCCCGGGACAGCCAGTGGAGCCCCAGCATTTT. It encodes CASSIPGQPVEPQHF.

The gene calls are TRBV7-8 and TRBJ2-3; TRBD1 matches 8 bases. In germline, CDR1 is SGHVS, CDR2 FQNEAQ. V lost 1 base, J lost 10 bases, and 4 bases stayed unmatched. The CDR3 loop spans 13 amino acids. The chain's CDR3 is CASSLVGQASQYF. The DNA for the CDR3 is TGTGCCAGCAGCTTAGTGGGACAGGCATCGCAGTATTTT. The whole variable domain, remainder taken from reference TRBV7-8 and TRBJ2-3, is GAGVSQSPRYKVAKRGQDVALRCDPISGHVSLFWYQQALGQGPEFLTYFQNEAQLDKSGLPSDRFFAERPEGSVSTLKIQRTQQEDSAVYLCASSLVGQASQYFGPGTRLTVL.

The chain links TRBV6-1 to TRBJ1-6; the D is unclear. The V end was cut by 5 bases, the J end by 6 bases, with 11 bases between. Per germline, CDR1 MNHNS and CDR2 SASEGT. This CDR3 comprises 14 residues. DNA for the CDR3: TGTGCCAGCAGTCGGTCAGGAGGTAATTCACCCCTCCACTTT. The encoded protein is CASSRSGGNSPLHF.

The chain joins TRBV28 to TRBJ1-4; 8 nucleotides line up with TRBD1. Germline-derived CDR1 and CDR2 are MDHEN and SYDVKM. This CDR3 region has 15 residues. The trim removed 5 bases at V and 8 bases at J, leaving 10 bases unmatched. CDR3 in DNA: TGTGCCAGCAGTCGCCGAGGGACAGGTAAAGAAAAACTGTTTTTT. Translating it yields CASSRRGTGKEKLFF.